One and the same sample provided the 28 T cell receptor beta chains below, sequenced in a study of identical twins. TCRdb re-called the 5' RACE reads with MiXCR, one entry per CDR3 protein. The sample includes 600,000 to 800,000 distinct CDR3 sequences, 21% of them seen just once. These records were also assigned to another study, of T cells expressing NK-cell markers.

The sequencing sample was made of PBMCs. These receptor sequences come from a woman aged 18-29 years in good health.

The gene calls are TRBV5-5 and TRBJ2-7; 9 bases match TRBD1. The V segment lost 4 bases and the J segment 0 bases; nucleotides outside the gene matches: 8. Germline V CDR1 and CDR2: SGHKS, YYEKEE (reference sequence). The CDR3 has 16 amino acids. The CDR3, as DNA: TGTGCCAGCAGCCTAACCGGGACAGGGATCTCCTACGAGCAGTACTTC. Amino acids: CASSLTGTGISYEQYF. Based on the CDR3 plus reference TRBV5-5 and TRBJ2-7, the full variable domain is DAGVTQSPTHLIKTRGQQVTLRCSPISGHKSVSWYQQVLGQGPQFIFQYYEKEERGRGNFPDRFSARQFPNYSSELNVNALLLGDSALYLCASSLTGTGISYEQYFGPGTRLTVT.

The chain recombines TRBV12-3 or TRBV12-4 with TRBJ2-2, with TRBD2 matching 7 bases. J gave up 2 bases and V 6 bases, and 6 bases lay outside the gene matches. The CDR3 spans 15 residues. DNA for the CDR3: TGTGCCAGCAGGGCCGGGACTACCAACACCGGGGAGCTGTTTTTT. Its translation: CASRAGTTNTGELFF.

The CDR3 region is CASSVAPASGSPDTQYF. DNA for the CDR3: TGTGCCAGCAGCGTAGCTCCGGCTAGCGGGAGTCCAGATACGCAGTATTTT. The rearrangement links TRBV9 to TRBJ2-3; 10 positions agree with TRBD2. This CDR3 is built from 17 residues. Germline values: CDR1 SGDLS, CDR2 YYNGEE. V lost 0 bases and J lost 4; bases outside the gene matches: 8.

The chain links TRBV20-1 to TRBJ2-1, with a tentative D call TRBD2 (6 bases). The CDR3 covers 13 residues. The V gene lost 7 bases and the J gene lost 4 bases, with 14 bases spanning the gap. The V gene's germline CDR1 is DFQATT and CDR2 SNEGSKA (reference sequence). The CDR3 sequence: CSGEEGRYNEQFF. The CDR3, as DNA: TGCAGTGGGGAGGAGGGGCGGTACAATGAGCAGTTCTTC.

The chain combines TRBV20-1 with TRBJ2-3; TRBD2 matches 11 bases. The germline gives CDR1 DFQATT, CDR2 SNEGSKA (reference sequence). The J segment lost 4 bases and the V segment lost 0 bases, leaving 6 bases of the junction unmatched. The CDR3 covers 16 residues. CDR3 sequence (DNA): TGCAGTGCTAGAGACCCCCGACTAGCGGGACCAGATACGCAGTATTTT. It codes for CSARDPRLAGPDTQYF.

Many counts were recorded for this clonotype. The chain employs TRBV20-1 and TRBJ2-7; 8 bases match TRBD2. Trimming at V came to 3 bases and at J to 2 bases, leaving 12 bases not matched to a gene. Germline CDR1 is DFQATT and CDR2 is SNEGSKA (reference sequence). The CDR3 is 16 amino acids. CDR3 in DNA: TGCAGTGCTAGGCCCCCGGCTAGCGGGCGCCCCTACGAGCAGTACTTC. This encodes CSARPPASGRPYEQYF.

The genes are TRBV6-5 and TRBJ2-3; TRBD2 is a possible D gene (5 bases). The germline V and J ends were trimmed by 4 bases and 5 bases, with 13 bases remaining between them. The CDR3 sequence is 14 residues long. Looked up from germline, CDR1 is MNHEY and CDR2 is SVGAGI. The CDR3: CASSFLAVKDTQYF. CDR3 nucleotide sequence: TGTGCCAGCAGTTTCCTAGCAGTCAAAGATACGCAGTATTTT.

V and J are TRBV5-1 and TRBJ2-1; D perhaps matches TRBD2 (6 bases). V was clipped by 2 bases and J by 4 bases, with 10 bases between them. This CDR3 contains 14 residues. Germline values: CDR1 SGHRS, CDR2 YFSETQ. In DNA form, the CDR3 reads TGCGCCAGCAGCTTACCTAGCGTATACAATGAGCAGTTCTTC. It translates to CASSLPSVYNEQFF.

The table lists this clonotype with many counts. This chain links TRBV29-1 with TRBJ2-7; 8 bases fit TRBD2. This CDR3 is built from 15 residues. Germline V gene sequence: CDR1 SQVTM, CDR2 ANQGSEA. Trimming at V came to 1 base and at J to 6 bases, leaving 11 bases not matched to a gene. The CDR3 DNA follows: TGCAGCGTTGAAGTCAACCGCGGGAGGACGGGCGAGCAGTACTTC. Amino acids: CSVEVNRGRTGEQYF.

A few counts support this clonotype. This chain connects TRBV9 to TRBJ2-1, with 7 bases matching TRBD2. The CDR3 extends over 15 amino acids. The V segment lost 4 bases and the J segment 6 bases; nucleotides outside the gene matches: 10. Germline CDR1 and CDR2: SGDLS and YYNGEE. The CDR3 loop is CASSPLREWGNEQFF. The DNA of the CDR3 is TGTGCCAGCAGCCCACTGCGGGAGTGGGGCAATGAGCAGTTCTTC.

The chain carries TRBV18 and TRBJ2-3, with unresolved D. Germline CDR1 KGHSH, CDR2 LQKENI. CDR3 size: 14 residues. Between the trimmed V and J ends, which lost 6 bases and 0 bases, there was a span of 10 bases. This CDR3 reads CASSEVSSTDTQYF. DNA for the CDR3: TGTGCCAGCTCTGAAGTTTCTAGCACAGATACGCAGTATTTT. The full variable domain, completed using reference TRBV18 and TRBJ2-3, is NAGVMQNPRHLVRRRGQEARLRCSPMKGHSHVYWYRQLPEEGLKFMVYLQKENIIDESGMPKERFSAEFPKEGPSILRIQQVVRGDSAAYFCASSEVSSTDTQYFGPGTRLTVL.

This clonotype was counted between two and nine times. CDR3 in amino acids: CAITLGQGTEAFF. The CDR3 region has the DNA TGTGCCATCACCCTAGGACAGGGGACTGAAGCTTTCTTT. The chain has TRBV10-3 and TRBJ1-1; TRBD1 matches 9 bases. The CDR3 loop spans 13 amino acids. The ends lost 7 bases at V and 5 bases at J; junction bases unmatched: 5. In germline, CDR1 is ENHRY, CDR2 SYGVKD.

The chain recombines TRBV20-1 with TRBJ2-7, with 8 bases matching TRBD2. The CDR3 runs to 17 residues. The junction had 15 bases not matched to a gene; V was cut back by 5 bases and J by 0 bases. Germline CDR1 and CDR2: DFQATT and SNEGSKA (reference sequence). The CDR3 DNA reads as TGCAGTGCTGGGCGAGAGCTGGCTAGCGGGTACTCCTACGAGCAGTACTTC. It translates to CSAGRELASGYSYEQYF.

The chain employs TRBV20-1 and TRBJ2-3; D unclear. Trimming cost V 7 bases and J 2 bases, with 7 bases left between them. The CDR3 loop spans 11 amino acids. CDR1 is DFQATT and CDR2 is SNEGSKA in the germline V gene (reference sequence). The CDR3 sequence: CSVPPTDTQYF. The CDR3 nucleotides read TGCAGTGTCCCTCCCACAGATACGCAGTATTTT.

V gene TRBV2 combines with J gene TRBJ2-1; TRBD2 agrees at 7 bases. Germline CDR1 SNHLY, CDR2 FYNNEI. The CDR3 sequence is 13 residues long. Unmatched junction bases numbered 5, after V lost 8 bases and J lost 4 bases. The CDR3 spells CASGGVIYNEQFF. The CDR3 region has the DNA TGTGCCAGCGGGGGGGTAATATACAATGAGCAGTTCTTC.

This clonotype has more than one count but fewer than ten. This chain links TRBV27 with TRBJ2-1, with D possibly being TRBD1 (5 bases). V was clipped by 3 bases and J by 4 bases, with 7 bases between them. This CDR3 spans 13 amino acids. Germline V gene data show CDR1 as MNHEY and CDR2 as SMNVEV (reference sequence). CDR3 sequence (DNA): TGTGCCAGCAGTTTCCACAGGTACAATGAGCAGTTCTTC. Protein product: CASSFHRYNEQFF.

The CDR3 DNA sequence: TGCGCCAGCAGCCAAGCCTTATCCGGGACTAGCATTTACAATGAGCAGTTCTTC. Its protein product is CASSQALSGTSIYNEQFF. The chain recombines TRBV4-3 with TRBJ2-1, with 9 nucleotides matching TRBD2. Germline values: CDR1 LGHNA, CDR2 YSLEER. V lost 1 base and J lost 4; bases outside the gene matches: 11. The CDR3 is 18 amino acids.

This clonotype has more than one count but fewer than ten. Compared with germline, one end of the junction differs, possibly owing to a read error. J is TRBJ2-7 and V is TRBV2, with TRBD1 as a possible D gene (6 bases). The CDR3 totals 12 residues. The V gene's germline CDR1 is SNHLY and CDR2 FYNNEI. CDR3 nucleotides: TGTGCCAGCACAGACAGGCCCTACGAGCGGTACTTC. Protein product: CASTDRPYERYF.

This clonotype was found a few times. The chain links TRBV11-2 to TRBJ1-5; no clear D. Germline CDR1 and CDR2: SGHAT and FQNNGV. V was cut by 5 bases and J by 9 bases, with 11 bases left in between. The CDR3 has 12 residues. CDR3 loop: CASSPDAGPQHF. CDR3 nucleotides: TGTGCCAGCAGCCCCGATGCGGGGCCCCAGCATTTT.

The rearrangement uses TRBV10-3 and TRBJ2-5; possible D gene TRBD1, 6 bases. The V and J ends lost 0 bases and 2 bases respectively, with 13 bases between them. The CDR3 covers 16 residues. Germline V gene lookup returns CDR1 ENHRY and CDR2 SYGVKD. In DNA, the CDR3 is TGTGCCATCAGTGAGTCCCTACAGGGAATTCAAGAGACCCAGTACTTC. The encoded protein is CAISESLQGIQETQYF.

The CDR3 DNA sequence: TGCAGCGTTCCTCTGGATACTATGAACACTGAAGCTTTCTTT. As protein: CSVPLDTMNTEAFF. The rearrangement links TRBV29-1 to TRBJ1-1; D is uncertain. Trimming shortened V by 5 bases and J by 0 bases, and 13 bases separated the two germline ends. The CDR3 covers 14 residues. Per germline, CDR1 SQVTM and CDR2 ANQGSEA.

V usage is TRBV12-3 or TRBV12-4 and J usage is TRBJ2-2; D is perhaps TRBD2 (6 bases). The CDR3 is 17 amino acids. Trimming pared 7 bases from V and 0 bases from J, leaving 18 bases between. The CDR3 sequence: CASTLLALNANTGELFF. CDR3 in DNA: TGTGCCAGCACCCTTCTAGCGCTAAACGCGAACACCGGGGAGCTGTTTTTT.

This chain connects TRBV11-2 to TRBJ2-6, with 12 bases fitting TRBD2. The germline gives CDR1 SGHAT, CDR2 FQNNGV. The length of the CDR3 is 19 residues. Germline trimming cut 4 bases from V and 3 bases from J; bases unmatched to any gene: 10. The CDR3 bases are TGTGCCAGCAGCTCGTTTCGACTAGCGGGAGTTTTTGGGGCCAACGTCCTGACTTTC. This gives the protein CASSSFRLAGVFGANVLTF.

Here the CDR3 DNA reads TGTGCCAGCAGTGGCGGGGACACAATCACAGATACGCAGTATTTT. Translation: CASSGGDTITDTQYF. The chain carries TRBV25-1 and TRBJ2-3; D is tentatively TRBD1 or TRBD2 (6 bases each). The germline V and J ends were trimmed by 4 bases and 2 bases, with 13 bases remaining between them. CDR1 and CDR2 from the germline V gene are MGHDK and SYGVNS. This CDR3 spans 15 amino acids.

This clonotype appeared a few times. The V gene is TRBV11-2, the J gene TRBJ2-7; 8 bases fit TRBD2. Trimming took 1 base from V and 4 from J; bases not matched to a gene: 6. Germline V lookup: CDR1 SGHAT, CDR2 FQNNGV. The length of the CDR3 is 15 residues. The CDR3 DNA follows: TGTGCCAGCAGCTTAGCCGGTGGCGGGGGGTACGAGCAGTACTTC. Translated: CASSLAGGGGYEQYF.

In its sample, this clonotype was seen many times. This chain connects TRBV4-3 to TRBJ2-7; unclear D gene. Germline V gives CDR1 LGHNA, CDR2 YSLEER. This CDR3 comprises 16 residues. Deletions cut 0 bases from V and 2 bases from J, with 14 bases between. The chain's CDR3 is CASSQEFEADPYEQYF. CDR3 nucleotides: TGCGCCAGCAGCCAAGAGTTTGAGGCAGATCCCTACGAGCAGTACTTC.

V usage is TRBV7-2 and J usage is TRBJ1-1, with D unclear. From germline, CDR1 is SGHTA and CDR2 FQGNSA. The V end lost 4 bases, the J end lost 4 bases, and 13 bases lay between the germline ends. CDR3 length: 14 residues. The CDR3 DNA reads as TGTGCCAGCAGCTCTTCGGGCAGTGTCACTGAAGCTTTCTTT. This translates into CASSSSGSVTEAFF.

The chain uses TRBV29-1 and TRBJ2-3, with D perhaps given as TRBD1 or TRBD2 (5 bases each). Looked up from germline, CDR1 is SQVTM and CDR2 is ANQGSEA. The CDR3 sequence is 14 residues long. Trimming took 4 bases from V and 4 from J, leaving 15 bases between them. This CDR3 is CSVALGARADTQYF. The CDR3 DNA follows: TGCAGCGTTGCGCTCGGGGCTCGCGCAGATACGCAGTATTTT.